The clone carrying this TCR beta chain was seen more than once but under ten times. The antigen is unknown. Sequencing libraries made from TCR beta cDNA carried unique molecular identifiers. A single record per CDR3 protein comes from TCRdb applying MiXCR to the PCR reads. There are about 540,000 distinct CDR3 sequences in the sample; 34% occur only once, and around 6% lies in the top ten. The source of the sample is a study of post-analysis software for immune sequencing data. The CDR3 totals 14 residues. V shed 5 bases, J shed 11 bases, and the junction held 15 bases outside the gene matches. Germline CDR1 DFQATT, CDR2 SNEGSKA (reference sequence). Whole-study findings and limits: Patients carried 4 or 5 TRBV segments more frequently than controls did, and TRBV5-6, TRBV5-1 and TRBV20-1 were among them.

The chain is built from TRBV20-1 and TRBJ2-5; 9 bases align to TRBD1. This receptor was taken from a girl aged 2 to 17 with multiple sclerosis. Material: blood. The CDR3 loop reads CSALTGGVNWEQYF. DNA for the CDR3: TGCAGTGCTCTAACAGGGGGCGTGAATTGGGAGCAGTACTTC.